The 14 T cell receptor beta chains below come from one sample, sequenced in a study of blood T cell repertoires in COVID-19. The protocol was immunoSEQ multiplex PCR, while the TCRdb copy is restricted to in-frame clones and leaves out a portion. The table shows over 15,000 clones, with 76% occurring only once. Sequenced material: peripheral blood. These receptors were collected from a man between 65 and 85 years old with active or convalescent COVID-19.

The gene calls are TRBV5-4 and TRBJ2-3; TRBD2 is a possible D gene (6 bases). Germline CDR1 and CDR2: SGHNT and YYREEE (reference sequence). This CDR3 spans 15 amino acids. Trimming took 3 bases from V and 1 from J, leaving 12 bases between them. The CDR3 DNA reads as TGTGCCAGCAGCTCCGGGGGACTCCGCACAGATACGCAGTATTTT. This codes for CASSSGGLRTDTQYF.

This rearrangement joins TRBV11-2 to TRBJ2-1, with a tentative D call TRBD2 (7 bases). Germline V lookup: CDR1 SGHAT, CDR2 FQNNGV. V was pared by 6 bases and J by 4 bases, with 19 bases between. This CDR3 contains 16 residues. The DNA of the CDR3 is TGTGCCAGCAGGGCCGGGGGGCCTAAAGCTTACAATGAGCAGTTCTTC. Its translation: CASRAGGPKAYNEQFF.

The chain combines TRBV12-3 or TRBV12-4 with TRBJ1-2; D gene ambiguous. V was trimmed by 0 bases and J by 3 bases, leaving 2 bases between them. The CDR3 is 12 residues long. The CDR3 here is CASSLADYGYTF. The DNA for the CDR3 is TGTGCCAGCAGTTTAGCCGACTATGGCTACACCTTC.

The sample holds a few counts of this clone. This rearrangement joins TRBV28 to TRBJ1-5; D unclear. Trimming left V 8 bases short and J 8 bases short, with 19 bases between. The length of the CDR3 is 14 residues. Germline CDR1 reads MDHEN; CDR2 reads SYDVKM. The DNA for the CDR3 is TGTGCCAGCGCCCCGAACGGGTTTTGGGAGCCCCAGCATTTT. Encoded protein: CASAPNGFWEPQHF.

The chain uses TRBV24-1 and TRBJ2-1; a weak D match, TRBD2 (5 bases). The CDR3 contains 14 residues. CDR1 KGHDR and CDR2 SFDVKD come from the germline V gene. V lost 4 bases, J lost 7 bases, and 13 bases lay in between. CDR3 in DNA: TGTGCCACCAGTGACCCGGGAAGGGTTAATGAGCAGTTCTTC. Protein: CATSDPGRVNEQFF.

The V gene is TRBV3-1 (or the pseudogene TRBV3-2), the J gene TRBJ2-5; the match to TRBD1 covers 8 bases. Germline V gene sequence: CDR1 LGHDT, CDR2 YNNKEL (reference sequence). CDR3 length: 14 amino acids. Germline trimming cut 5 bases from V and 4 bases from J; bases unmatched to any gene: 6. The CDR3 here is CASSTWTGLETQYF. The CDR3, as DNA: TGTGCCAGCAGCACTTGGACAGGGTTAGAGACCCAGTACTTC.

The chain links TRBV5-1 to TRBJ2-3, with 12 bases identical to TRBD2. The CDR3 totals 17 residues. The ends lost 4 bases at V and 0 bases at J; junction bases unmatched: 6. The germline V gene encodes CDR1 SGHRS and CDR2 YFSETQ. CDR3 protein: CASSLLGTSGSTDTQYF. The CDR3 nucleotides are TGCGCCAGCAGCCTACTCGGGACTAGCGGGAGCACAGATACGCAGTATTTT.

The gene calls are TRBV7-2 and TRBJ2-1; TRBD2 is a possible D gene (6 bases). This CDR3 region has 13 residues. The V end lost 4 bases, the J end lost 9 bases, and 13 bases lay between the germline ends. Germline CDR1 and CDR2: SGHTA and FQGNSA. The CDR3 DNA sequence: TGTGCCAGCAGCTCCGGGCGGGGTGGTGAGCAGTTCTTC. Amino acid sequence: CASSSGRGGEQFF.

This chain links TRBV6-6 with TRBJ2-7; D is possibly TRBD1 (5 bases). V lost 5 bases and J 2 bases, leaving 16 bases between the germline ends. This CDR3 comprises 15 residues. Germline V lookup: CDR1 MNHNY, CDR2 SVGAGI (reference sequence). The CDR3 region has the DNA TGTGCCAGCAGTCCCGGTTGGACAAAAACCTACGAGCAGTACTTC. Protein product: CASSPGWTKTYEQYF.

In DNA, the CDR3 is TGTGCCAGCTCACCACCAGGGCGACAGGAGGATCAGCCCCAGCATTTT. Protein product: CASSPPGRQEDQPQHF. The chain links TRBV18 to TRBJ1-5; maybe TRBD1 (6 bases). The germline V gene has CDR1 KGHSH and CDR2 LQKENI. Trimming shortened V by 0 bases and J by 5 bases, and 14 bases separated the two germline ends. The length of the CDR3 is 16 residues.

The chain employs TRBV6-2 or TRBV6-3 and TRBJ2-7, with D possibly TRBD2 on 5 matching bases. The V end was cut by 6 bases, the J end by 0 bases, with 18 bases between. CDR3 length: 16 residues. The V gene's germline CDR1 is MNHEY and CDR2 SVGEGT. As DNA, the CDR3 is TGTGCCAGCAGCCCGTGGGGAGCAACCAGCTCCTACGAGCAGTACTTC. Protein: CASSPWGATSSYEQYF.

This clone has a single count. V usage is TRBV6-5 and J usage is TRBJ2-3; 8 positions match TRBD1. The V and J ends lost 6 bases and 2 bases, in that order; junction bases with no gene match: 4. Germline V gives CDR1 MNHEY, CDR2 SVGAGI. The CDR3 spans 14 residues. The DNA for the CDR3 is TGTGCCAGCAGGAGGGGACAGGACACAGATACGCAGTATTTT. As protein: CASRRGQDTDTQYF.

The rearrangement joins TRBV7-2 to TRBJ2-4; 11 nucleotides agree with TRBD2. Trimming at V came to 5 bases and at J to 6 bases, leaving 6 bases not matched to a gene. Germline V gene data show CDR1 as SGHTA and CDR2 as FQGNSA. CDR3 length equals 15 residues. CDR3 in amino acids: CASSLSGGASNIQYF. The CDR3 coding sequence is TGTGCCAGCAGCCTTAGCGGGGGGGCCTCAAACATTCAGTACTTC.

The chain links TRBV14 to TRBJ2-1; 12 bases align to TRBD2. Trimming removed 5 bases from V and 4 bases from J; junction bases left unmatched: 6. The CDR3 is 16 residues long. Germline CDR1 reads SGHDN; CDR2 reads FVKESK. As DNA, the CDR3 is TGTGCCAGCAGCTCTTGGACTAGCGGGATGTACAATGAGCAGTTCTTC. Protein product: CASSSWTSGMYNEQFF.